What follows are 14 T cell receptor delta chains derived from one specimen sequenced in a study of gamma-delta T cells after stem cell transplantation (dated by TCRdb to about 2016). Receptor amplification or capture employed RT-PCR. Instrument on record: Illumina MiSeq. Identical DNA sequences were merged into single rows after TCRdb reprocessed the public reads with CATT. The sample contains about 2,600 delta-chain clones, 44% of them found a single time. Of the sample, about a fifth is held by the ten largest clones. Sequenced material: gamma-delta T cells. These receptor sequences come from a human donor. It is not recorded whose cells these are; they may come from a transplant donor.

In this sample, this clone turned up a few times. The chain employs TRDV2 and TRDJ1, with 8 nucleotides matching TRDD3. The V segment lost 4 bases and the J segment 1 base; nucleotides outside the gene matches: 19. The CDR3 has 19 residues. Per germline, CDR1 GEAIGNYY and CDR2 EKD. CDR3 nucleotides: TGTGCCTGTGATCCCGCTAGTACTGGGGGGCTTACTTCCACCGATAAACTCATCTTT. It specifies CACDPASTGGLTSTDKLIF.

This rearrangement joins TRDV2 to TRDJ1, with 7 positions matching TRDD3. V was pared by 2 bases and J by 0 bases, with 14 bases of the junction left unmatched. This CDR3 spans 18 amino acids. Per germline, CDR1 GEAIGNYY and CDR2 EKD. CDR3 residues: CACDKVGGGGGYTDKLIF. The CDR3 nucleotides are TGTGCCTGTGACAAAGTCGGTGGTGGGGGAGGGTACACCGATAAACTCATCTTT.

This chain connects TRDV2 to TRDJ1; TRDD3 is a possible D gene (6 bases). This CDR3 comprises 17 residues. V was shortened by 3 bases and J by 3 bases, with 22 bases between the two germline ends. The germline CDR1 and CDR2 sequences are GEAIGNYY and EKD. CDR3 loop: CACDSIGLRTGSDKLIF. CDR3 sequence (DNA): TGTGCCTGTGACTCTATTGGATTGCGGACTGGGTCCGATAAACTCATCTTT.

This clone is classed as large. V is TRDV2 and J is TRDJ1; 9 nucleotides line up with TRDD3. Germline V gene data show CDR1 as GEAIGNYY and CDR2 as EKD. V gave up 3 bases and J gave up 3 bases; unmatched junction bases: 4. This CDR3 has 14 amino acids. The CDR3 DNA is TGTGCCTGTGACGCCCTGGGGGATTCCGATAAACTCATCTTT. It is translated as CACDALGDSDKLIF.

This clone has only one observation. At one of its ends the junction is not consistent with the germline gene, which may arise from a read error. This chain joins TRDV2 and TRDJ1; TRDD3 matches at 12 bases. Looked up from germline, CDR1 is GEAIGNYY and CDR2 is EKD. CDR3 length equals 19 residues. CDR3 residues: CACDSLLGDTPEYTDNLIF. CDR3 nucleotides: TGTGCCTGTGACTCCCTACTGGGGGATACCCCAGAGTACACCGATAACCTCATCTTT.

By frequency in the sample, this clone is large. The CDR3 region is CACDALRAPDKLIF. Here the CDR3 DNA reads TGTGCCTGTGATGCACTACGTGCCCCCGATAAACTCATCTTT. The rearrangement joins TRDV2 to TRDJ1; no clear D. CDR1 is GEAIGNYY, CDR2 EKD, per germline. This CDR3 comprises 14 residues. Trimming took 4 bases from V and 3 from J, leaving 14 bases between them.

The sample holds a few counts of this clone. The rearrangement joins TRDV2 to TRDJ1, with TRDD3 identical over 7 bases. This CDR3 has 17 residues. J lost 2 bases, V lost 3 bases, and 14 bases had no gene match. CDR1 GEAIGNYY and CDR2 EKD come from the germline V gene. The CDR3 sequence: CACDPLELGEPTDKLIF. Written as DNA, the CDR3 is TGTGCCTGTGACCCCCTTGAGTTGGGGGAACCTACCGATAAACTCATCTTT.

This clone was seen only a few times. The chain employs TRDV2 and TRDJ1, with 7 bases matching TRDD2. Germline V gene lookup returns CDR1 GEAIGNYY and CDR2 EKD. This CDR3 region has 23 residues. V was clipped by 2 bases and J by 1 base; unmatched bases: 30. In nucleotides, the CDR3 is TGTGCCTGTGACATGCTCTTCCTAAACGCCTCTAGACTAGCGGATAAACCCACCGATAAACTCATCTTT. The encoded protein is CACDMLFLNASRLADKPTDKLIF.

This chain joins TRDV1 and TRDJ1; 9 nucleotides line up with TRDD3. The CDR3 has 23 amino acids. V shed 3 bases and J 0 bases; nucleotides not matched to a gene: 26. In germline, CDR1 is TSWWSYY, CDR2 QGS. CDR3 in amino acids: CALGDYPWPGSSLGDTYTDKLIF. CDR3 in DNA: TGTGCTCTTGGGGACTACCCCTGGCCCGGGTCTTCACTGGGGGACACTTACACCGATAAACTCATCTTT.

This clone appeared once. Given a much more abundant clone one base away, this may be a read error. This rearrangement joins TRDV2 to TRDJ1; the match to TRDD3 covers 10 bases. The CDR3 sequence is 20 residues long. The V and J ends lost 0 bases and 2 bases, in that order; junction bases with no gene match: 17. CDR1 is GEAIGNYY and CDR2 is EKD in the germline V gene. The CDR3: CACDTVRTGGCAVSTDKLIF. The DNA for the CDR3 is TGTGCCTGTGACACCGTGCGTACTGGGGGATGCGCAGTTTCAACCGATAAACTCATCTTT.

The V gene is TRDV2, the J gene TRDJ3; TRDD3 matches at 12 bases. The length of the CDR3 is 18 residues. In germline, CDR1 is GEAIGNYY, CDR2 EKD. V lost 7 bases and J lost 5; bases outside the gene matches: 11. CDR3 sequence reads: CACDPVLGDTGDTRQMFF. CDR3 nucleotide sequence: TGTGCCTGCGACCCCGTACTGGGGGATACTGGGGACACCCGACAGATGTTTTTC.

This clone turned up a few times. The chain carries TRDV2 and TRDJ1; 10 bases align to TRDD3. The CDR3 loop spans 18 amino acids. The germline CDR1 and CDR2 sequences are GEAIGNYY and EKD. The J segment lost 0 bases and the V segment lost 3 bases, leaving 12 bases of the junction unmatched. The CDR3 spells CACDPTGGSPLYTDKLIF. The CDR3 region has the DNA TGTGCCTGTGACCCGACTGGGGGATCCCCTCTTTACACCGATAAACTCATCTTT.

The genes are TRDV1 and TRDJ1; 9 bases are a match to TRDD2. The CDR3 loop spans 24 amino acids. Germline values: CDR1 TSWWSYY, CDR2 QGS. With 0 bases clipped from V and 0 bases from J, the junction kept 26 bases outside the gene matches. Here the CDR3 DNA reads TGTGCTCTTGGGGAACTACGCCCCCCTTCCTACCCTGGGCCGTACTGGGCGAACACCGATAAACTCATCTTT. Its protein is CALGELRPPSYPGPYWANTDKLIF.

The chain carries TRDV1 and TRDJ1; 10 bases match TRDD3. CDR3 length: 22 amino acids. V lost 0 bases, J lost 0 bases, and 19 bases stayed unmatched. CDR1 and CDR2 (germline): TSWWSYY, QGS. The CDR3, as DNA: TGTGCTCTTGGGGAACTAGTCGACCCCACTGGGGGATTAACTACATACACCGATAAACTCATCTTT. The encoded protein is CALGELVDPTGGLTTYTDKLIF.